The clone carrying this T cell receptor (beta chain) was seen repeatedly, ten times or more. A much larger clone differs by one base, so this may be a read error. V lost 3 bases, J lost 5 bases, and 22 bases lay in between. The CDR3 length is 16 residues. Germline CDR1 is DFQATT and CDR2 is SNEGSKA (reference sequence). This record comes from a study of CDR3 diversity in severe acne. MiXCR was run by TCRdb on the PCR reads, yielding one entry per CDR3 protein. The table shows 100,000 or so distinct CDR3 sequences, with roughly half occurring only once. Sequenced sample: blood. This rearrangement joins TRBV20-1 to TRBJ2-5; D gene uncertain. This TCR derives from a male donor with acne. This CDR3 reads CSASPPSGSLGETQYF. CDR3 DNA: TGCAGTGCTAGCCCTCCATCTGGGTCCCTCGGGGAGACCCAGTACTTC.